The rows below give T cell receptor beta chains drawn from one sample of a study of cytomegalovirus exposure and HLA in healthy donors. Clones were read by immunoSEQ multiplex PCR, and TCRdb kept only the in-frame ones, dropping some. The sample yields 100,000 to 150,000 clones, about three quarters seen once. Specimen: PBMCs. Every receptor here comes from a man younger than 45 in good health and CMV-seronegative. Both conserved end residues are part of each CDR3. Fields, in order: J gene, clone size, D gene, V gene, CDR3 length, CDR3 DNA, CDR3 protein. A D gene is named only where the DNA matches it firmly. Clone sizes are given selectively: once, few, many, or a class where the clone is expanded.

j_gene: TRBJ2-6; abundance: few; d_gene: NA; v_gene: TRBV5-1; len: 15; CDR3nt: TGCGCCAGCAGCGCGTCCCTGTCTGGGGCCAACGTCCTGACTTTC; CDR3aa: CASSASLSGANVLTF
j_gene: TRBJ2-5; abundance: once; d_gene: NA; v_gene: TRBV7-8; len: 15; CDR3nt: TGTGCCAGCAGCTTAGCCGAGATGACAGGAGAGACCCAGTACTTC; CDR3aa: CASSLAEMTGETQYF
j_gene: TRBJ2-7; abundance: once; d_gene: NA; v_gene: TRBV9; len: 15; CDR3nt: TGTGCCAGCAGTGGTGTGGGCCCAAACCCCTACGAGCAGTACTTC; CDR3aa: CASSGVGPNPYEQYF
j_gene: TRBJ2-7; abundance: NA; d_gene: NA; v_gene: TRBV28; len: 15; CDR3nt: TGTGCCAGCAGTTTATCGGCCATTCGGGGAGCCGAGCAGTACTTC; CDR3aa: CASSLSAIRGAEQYF
j_gene: TRBJ1-1; abundance: NA; d_gene: NA; v_gene: TRBV18; len: 13; CDR3nt: TGTGCCAGCTCACCAGACGACACGACTGAAGCTTTCTTT; CDR3aa: CASSPDDTTEAFF
j_gene: TRBJ2-7; abundance: NA; d_gene: NA; v_gene: TRBV5-1; len: 15; CDR3nt: TGCGCCAGCAGCTTGGCCGGACAGAACCTCTACGAGCAGTACTTC; CDR3aa: CASSLAGQNLYEQYF
j_gene: TRBJ2-3; abundance: NA; d_gene: TRBD2; v_gene: TRBV27; len: 15; CDR3nt: TGTGCCAGCAGGCGTAGCGGGGGTTACACAGATACGCAGTATTTT; CDR3aa: CASRRSGGYTDTQYF
j_gene: TRBJ2-7; abundance: NA; d_gene: TRBD2; v_gene: TRBV7-2; len: 13; CDR3nt: TGTGCCAGCAGTCGGGAGGTTACCTACGAGCAGTACTTC; CDR3aa: CASSREVTYEQYF
j_gene: TRBJ1-2; abundance: few; d_gene: TRBD1; v_gene: TRBV23-1; len: 17; CDR3nt: TGCGCCAGCAGGCGCACCCCTCAGGGGGCGGGGGACTATGGCTACACCTTC; CDR3aa: CASRRTPQGAGDYGYTF
j_gene: TRBJ1-2; abundance: NA; d_gene: NA; v_gene: TRBV9; len: 15; CDR3nt: TGTGCCAGCAGCGTAGGTTGGGGGGAGTCAAGCGGCTACACCTTC; CDR3aa: CASSVGWGESSGYTF
j_gene: TRBJ1-2; abundance: NA; d_gene: NA; v_gene: TRBV5-5; len: 13; CDR3nt: TGTGCTAGCAGCTTCTGGACAACAGATGGCTACACCTTC; CDR3aa: CASSFWTTDGYTF
j_gene: TRBJ1-5; abundance: NA; d_gene: NA; v_gene: TRBV19; len: 16; CDR3nt: TGTGCCAGTAGCCCTGATGGAGTTAGTACCTGGGAGCCCCAGCATTTT; CDR3aa: CASSPDGVSTWEPQHF
j_gene: TRBJ2-2; abundance: few; d_gene: TRBD1; v_gene: TRBV27; len: 15; CDR3nt: TGTGCCAGCAGCGAACAGGGGGCGAACACCGGGGAGCTGTTTTTT; CDR3aa: CASSEQGANTGELFF
j_gene: TRBJ2-4; abundance: once; d_gene: NA; v_gene: TRBV15; len: 16; CDR3nt: TGTGCCACCAGCAGAGAGCTCGGGCAGGGTGAAAACATTCAGTACTTC; CDR3aa: CATSRELGQGENIQYF
j_gene: TRBJ2-7; abundance: NA; d_gene: TRBD2; v_gene: TRBV7-2; len: 14; CDR3nt: TGTGCCAGCAGCTTAAGCTCTAGCGGTTACGAGCAGTACTTC; CDR3aa: CASSLSSSGYEQYF
j_gene: TRBJ2-2; abundance: NA; d_gene: NA; v_gene: TRBV7-2; len: 16; CDR3nt: TGTGCCAGCAGCTTATTTAAAATAGGGGTCACCGGGGAGCTGTTTTTT; CDR3aa: CASSLFKIGVTGELFF
j_gene: TRBJ1-5; abundance: few; d_gene: NA; v_gene: TRBV5-1; len: 15; CDR3nt: TGCGCCAGCAGCTTGGGGCAGGGGCACAATCAGCCCCAGCATTTT; CDR3aa: CASSLGQGHNQPQHF
j_gene: TRBJ2-3; abundance: NA; d_gene: NA; v_gene: TRBV7-2; len: 12; CDR3nt: TGTGCCAGCAGCTCACGTGCGGATACGCAGTATTTT; CDR3aa: CASSSRADTQYF
j_gene: TRBJ1-1; abundance: once; d_gene: NA; v_gene: TRBV19; len: 15; CDR3nt: TGTGCCAGCACTAAAGTAGGGGGACTGAACACTGAAGCTTTCTTT; CDR3aa: CASTKVGGLNTEAFF
j_gene: TRBJ2-3; abundance: NA; d_gene: TRBD1; v_gene: TRBV28; len: 16; CDR3nt: TGTGCCAGCAGTCCACGGACAGGACCTTTCACAGATACGCAGTATTTT; CDR3aa: CASSPRTGPFTDTQYF
j_gene: TRBJ1-4; abundance: NA; d_gene: NA; v_gene: TRBV28; len: 16; CDR3nt: TGTGCCAGCACCCCTACCCAGGGGACAACGATGGAAAAACTGTTTTTT; CDR3aa: CASTPTQGTTMEKLFF
j_gene: TRBJ2-7; abundance: NA; d_gene: TRBD2; v_gene: TRBV7-9; len: 15; CDR3nt: TGTGCCAGCAGCTGGACCCCTAGCGGGGTGGGCGAGCAGTACTTC; CDR3aa: CASSWTPSGVGEQYF
j_gene: TRBJ1-3; abundance: NA; d_gene: NA; v_gene: TRBV28; len: 16; CDR3nt: TGTGCCAGCAGTTCTACACGGGAGGACTCTGGAAACACCATATATTTT; CDR3aa: CASSSTREDSGNTIYF
j_gene: TRBJ2-7; abundance: NA; d_gene: NA; v_gene: TRBV5-1; len: 17; CDR3nt: TGCGCCAGCAGCTTGGCTGCGGACAGACCCGTTACCTACGAGCAGTACTTC; CDR3aa: CASSLAADRPVTYEQYF
j_gene: TRBJ1-1; abundance: few; d_gene: NA; v_gene: TRBV7-9; len: 15; CDR3nt: TGTTCCAGCAGCTTAGGAGGGGGAGGGGTGACTGAAGCTTTCTTT; CDR3aa: CSSSLGGGGVTEAFF
j_gene: TRBJ2-2; abundance: NA; d_gene: TRBD2; v_gene: TRBV9; len: 16; CDR3nt: TGTGCCAGCAGCATATTAGCGGGGGCGAGCACCGGGGAGCTGTTTTTT; CDR3aa: CASSILAGASTGELFF
j_gene: TRBJ2-7; abundance: NA; d_gene: NA; v_gene: TRBV14; len: 16; CDR3nt: TGTGCCAGCAGCCAGGGATTGGGCGGGAACATCTACGAGCAGTACTTC; CDR3aa: CASSQGLGGNIYEQYF
j_gene: TRBJ2-1; abundance: NA; d_gene: NA; v_gene: TRBV6-6; len: 15; CDR3nt: TGTGCCAGCAGGAGGGACGGGGGCTCCTACAATGAGCAGTTCTTC; CDR3aa: CASRRDGGSYNEQFF
j_gene: TRBJ1-2; abundance: NA; d_gene: NA; v_gene: TRBV7-3; len: 13; CDR3nt: TGTGCCAGCAGCCCAGGGAACGGGTATGGCTACACCTTC; CDR3aa: CASSPGNGYGYTF
j_gene: TRBJ1-2; abundance: NA; d_gene: NA; v_gene: TRBV7-9; len: 14; CDR3nt: TGTTCCAGCAGCTTCGGGACATCTAGCTATGGCTACACCTTC; CDR3aa: CSSSFGTSSYGYTF
j_gene: TRBJ2-5; abundance: NA; d_gene: TRBD1; v_gene: TRBV28; len: 15; CDR3nt: TGTGCCAGCAGAGCGATGGGACAGGGGGCAGAGACCCAGTACTTC; CDR3aa: CASRAMGQGAETQYF
j_gene: TRBJ2-6; abundance: NA; d_gene: TRBD1; v_gene: TRBV7-2; len: 17; CDR3nt: TGTGCCAGCAGTCCCGGGACAGGGGGTTATGGGGCCAACGTCCTGACTTTC; CDR3aa: CASSPGTGGYGANVLTF
j_gene: TRBJ1-5; abundance: NA; d_gene: NA; v_gene: TRBV19; len: 12; CDR3nt: TGTGCCAGTAGTATCCTCCCCGGGGCCCAGCATTTT; CDR3aa: CASSILPGAQHF
j_gene: TRBJ2-7; abundance: NA; d_gene: TRBD1; v_gene: TRBV9; len: 14; CDR3nt: TGTGCCAGCAGCGTAGGCGGACAGGGCTACGAGCAGTACTTC; CDR3aa: CASSVGGQGYEQYF
j_gene: TRBJ1-2; abundance: NA; d_gene: NA; v_gene: TRBV7-9; len: 14; CDR3nt: TGTGCCAGCAGCTTATCTGGCAGCGCACGAGGCTACACCTTC; CDR3aa: CASSLSGSARGYTF
j_gene: TRBJ1-1; abundance: NA; d_gene: NA; v_gene: TRBV5-1; len: 12; CDR3nt: TGCGCCAGCAGCTTATCGGACACTGAAGCTTTCTTT; CDR3aa: CASSLSDTEAFF
j_gene: TRBJ2-3; abundance: NA; d_gene: NA; v_gene: TRBV27; len: 15; CDR3nt: TGTGCCAGCACTCTAGTGGCGGATTACACAGATACGCAGTATTTT; CDR3aa: CASTLVADYTDTQYF
j_gene: TRBJ2-3; abundance: NA; d_gene: TRBD2; v_gene: TRBV7-2; len: 15; CDR3nt: TGTGCCAGCGCACTAGCGGGGGGGTTAACAGATACGCAGTATTTT; CDR3aa: CASALAGGLTDTQYF
j_gene: TRBJ2-2; abundance: few; d_gene: TRBD1; v_gene: TRBV5-8; len: 19; CDR3nt: TGTGCCAGCACGCCCCTCATACAGGGGGCAAGATCGCAAACCGGGGAGCTGTTTTTT; CDR3aa: CASTPLIQGARSQTGELFF
j_gene: TRBJ1-4; abundance: once; d_gene: NA; v_gene: TRBV4-2; len: 15; CDR3nt: TGTGCCAGCAGCCCAAGGGAGGGGAGGGGTGAAAAACTGTTTTTT; CDR3aa: CASSPREGRGEKLFF
j_gene: TRBJ1-1; abundance: NA; d_gene: TRBD1; v_gene: TRBV7-3; len: 16; CDR3nt: TGTGCCAGCAGCTTCGGGACAGGGGACGCGAACACTGAAGCTTTCTTT; CDR3aa: CASSFGTGDANTEAFF
j_gene: TRBJ1-2; abundance: NA; d_gene: NA; v_gene: TRBV14; len: 14; CDR3nt: TGTGCCAGCAGCCAACGGGTAGAAGGCTATGGCTACACCTTC; CDR3aa: CASSQRVEGYGYTF
j_gene: TRBJ1-6; abundance: NA; d_gene: TRBD1; v_gene: TRBV7-8; len: 16; CDR3nt: TGTGCCAGCAGACCATACAGGGGAGTTTCCAATTCACCCCTCCACTTT; CDR3aa: CASRPYRGVSNSPLHF
j_gene: TRBJ1-2; abundance: NA; d_gene: NA; v_gene: TRBV29-1; len: 11; CDR3nt: TGCAGCGGGGGGCAAGAATATGGCTACACCTTC; CDR3aa: CSGGQEYGYTF
j_gene: TRBJ1-6; abundance: once; d_gene: TRBD1; v_gene: TRBV28; len: 13; CDR3nt: TGTGCCAGCAGAAGACAGGGCGACTCACCCCTCCACTTT; CDR3aa: CASRRQGDSPLHF